The 8 T cell receptor beta chains given below trace back to one sample, sequenced in a study of blood T cell repertoires in COVID-19. Method: immunoSEQ multiplex PCR; TCRdb's copy keeps in-frame clones and lacks some. Of hundreds of thousands of clones in the sample, around 84% were seen once. The source material was peripheral blood. The receptors were gathered from a man in his forties or fifties with acute or convalescent COVID-19.

V and J are TRBV6-1 and TRBJ1-1; D is unclear. Germline values: CDR1 MNHNS, CDR2 SASEGT. The CDR3 extends over 12 amino acids. V lost 0 bases and J lost 11, with 10 bases in between. The CDR3 DNA sequence: TGTGCCAGCAGTGAAGCCCCTCCGGAGGCTTTCTTT. Translated, it gives CASSEAPPEAFF.

The J gene is TRBJ1-5, the V gene TRBV4-1; D not certain. Germline V gene data show CDR1 as MGHRA and CDR2 as YSYEKL. The V gene lost 0 bases and the J gene lost 1 base, with 4 bases spanning the gap. The CDR3 sequence is 14 residues long. CDR3 loop: CASSQEASNQPQHF. CDR3 nucleotide sequence: TGCGCCAGCAGCCAAGAGGCAAGCAATCAGCCCCAGCATTTT.

The rearrangement joins TRBV5-1 to TRBJ1-4; 9 bases are a match to TRBD1. V lost 4 bases and J lost 5; bases outside the gene matches: 6. Germline V gene data show CDR1 as SGHRS and CDR2 as YFSETQ. The CDR3 consists of 15 residues. CDR3 in DNA: TGCGCCAGCAGCCTACAGGGGGCCCAAAATGAAAAACTGTTTTTT. Translated, it gives CASSLQGAQNEKLFF.

The rearrangement joins TRBV10-2 to TRBJ1-2; TRBD1 might be the D (5 bases). The V end was cut by 6 bases, the J end by 1 base, with 9 bases between. This CDR3 is built from 13 residues. Germline CDR1 WSHSY, CDR2 SAAADI. The CDR3 is CASSADSNYGYTF. DNA of the CDR3: TGCGCCAGCAGCGCAGACAGTAACTATGGCTACACCTTC.

The chain has TRBV9 and TRBJ2-6, with D maybe TRBD1 (5 bases). V lost 0 bases and J lost 3, with 7 bases in between. The germline gives CDR1 SGDLS, CDR2 YYNGEE. There are 15 residues in the CDR3. The CDR3 protein is CASSVAGNGANVLTF. The CDR3 region has the DNA TGTGCCAGCAGCGTAGCAGGGAATGGGGCCAACGTCCTGACTTTC.

This clone appeared once. The J gene is TRBJ1-4, the V gene TRBV19; D possibly corresponds to TRBD1 (5 bases). Trimming shortened V by 1 base and J by 3 bases, and 9 bases separated the two germline ends. Per germline, CDR1 LNHDA and CDR2 SQIVND (reference sequence). The CDR3 totals 15 residues. CDR3 protein: CASSIGQSANEKLFF. In DNA, the CDR3 is TGTGCCAGTAGTATAGGACAGTCCGCTAATGAAAAACTGTTTTTT.

The chain joins TRBV7-9 to TRBJ1-2; the D gene is possibly TRBD1 (6 bases). Germline CDR1 is SEHNR and CDR2 is FQNEAQ (reference sequence). V was trimmed by 1 base and J by 4 bases, leaving 7 bases between them. The CDR3 is 13 residues long. For the CDR3, the DNA is TGTGCCAGCAGCTTAGGACAGGTCTATGGCTACACCTTC. This translates into CASSLGQVYGYTF.

This chain joins TRBV2 and TRBJ1-2, with 8 bases aligning to TRBD1. Looked up from germline, CDR1 is SNHLY and CDR2 is FYNNEI. The V gene end was trimmed by 1 base and the J gene end by 4 bases; junction bases not matched to a gene: 5. There are 15 residues in the CDR3. In nucleotides, the CDR3 is TGTGCCAGCAGTGAAGGGGCAGGGGGCTTCTATGGCTACACCTTC. Its translation: CASSEGAGGFYGYTF. The whole variable domain, remainder taken from reference TRBV2 and TRBJ1-2, is EPEVTQTPSHQVTQMGQEVILRCVPISNHLYFYWYRQILGQKVEFLVSFYNNEISEKSEIFDDQFSVERPDGSNFTLKIRSTKLEDSAMYFCASSEGAGGFYGYTFGSGTRLTVV.